This T cell receptor (beta chain) was identified during a study of shared clonotypes between healthy human individuals. TCRdb keeps only in-frame clones here, not all; method: immunoSEQ multiplex PCR. Of some 1.4 million clones listed, over 95% were seen once; the top ten hold about 1.2%. The germline gives CDR1 KGHSY, CDR2 FQNENV. The V segment lost 6 bases and the J segment 5 bases; nucleotides outside the gene matches: 7. The CDR3 is 14 residues long. Sequences were obtained from naive CD4+ T cells sorted from blood. As to subset: CD45RA+ positively selected. This sequence joins TRBV16 and TRBJ2-1; 7 bases are a match to TRBD1. The source of this sequence is a man younger than 40 in good health. CDR3 coding DNA: TGTGCCAGCAGAGAAACAGGGGTCAACAATGAGCAGTTCTTC. Its protein product is CASRETGVNNEQFF.